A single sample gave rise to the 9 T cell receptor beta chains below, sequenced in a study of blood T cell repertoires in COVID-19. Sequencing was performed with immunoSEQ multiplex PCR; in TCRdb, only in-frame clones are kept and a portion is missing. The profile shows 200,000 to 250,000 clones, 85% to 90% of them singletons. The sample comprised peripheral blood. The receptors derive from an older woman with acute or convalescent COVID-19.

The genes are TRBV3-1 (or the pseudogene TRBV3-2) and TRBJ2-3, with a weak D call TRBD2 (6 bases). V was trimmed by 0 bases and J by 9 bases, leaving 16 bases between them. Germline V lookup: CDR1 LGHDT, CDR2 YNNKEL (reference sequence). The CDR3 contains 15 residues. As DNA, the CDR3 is TGTGCCAGCAGCCAAGAGAGTTTGACTAGTAGGACGCAGTATTTT. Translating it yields CASSQESLTSRTQYF.

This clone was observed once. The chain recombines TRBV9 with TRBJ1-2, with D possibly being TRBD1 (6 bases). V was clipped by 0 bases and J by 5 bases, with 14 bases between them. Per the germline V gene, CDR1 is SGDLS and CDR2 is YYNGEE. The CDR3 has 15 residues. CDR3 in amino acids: CASSVDSGVGYGYTF. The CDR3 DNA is TGTGCCAGCAGCGTAGACTCAGGGGTCGGGTATGGCTACACCTTC.

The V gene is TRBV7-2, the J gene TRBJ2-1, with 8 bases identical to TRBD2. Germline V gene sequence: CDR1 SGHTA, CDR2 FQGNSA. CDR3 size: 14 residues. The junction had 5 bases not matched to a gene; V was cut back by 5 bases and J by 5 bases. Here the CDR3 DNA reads TGTGCCAGCAGCCCCTGGACTAGCAACAATGAGCAGTTCTTC. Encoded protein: CASSPWTSNNEQFF.

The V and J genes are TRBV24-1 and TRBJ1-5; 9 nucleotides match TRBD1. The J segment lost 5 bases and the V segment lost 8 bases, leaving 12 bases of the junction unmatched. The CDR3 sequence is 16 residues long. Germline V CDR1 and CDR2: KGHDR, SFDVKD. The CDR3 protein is CATIRTGGFSDQPQHF. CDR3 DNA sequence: TGTGCCACCATAAGAACAGGGGGCTTCTCCGATCAGCCCCAGCATTTT.

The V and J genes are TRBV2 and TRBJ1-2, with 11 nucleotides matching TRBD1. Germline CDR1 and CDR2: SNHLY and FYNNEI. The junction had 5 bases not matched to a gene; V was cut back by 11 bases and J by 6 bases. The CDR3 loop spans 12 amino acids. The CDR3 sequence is CAWGDRGDGYTF. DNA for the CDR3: TGTGCCTGGGGGGACAGGGGGGATGGCTACACCTTC. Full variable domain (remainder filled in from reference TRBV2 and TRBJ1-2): EPEVTQTPSHQVTQMGQEVILRCVPISNHLYFYWYRQILGQKVEFLVSFYNNEISEKSEIFDDQFSVERPDGSNFTLKIRSTKLEDSAMYFCAWGDRGDGYTFGSGTRLTVV.

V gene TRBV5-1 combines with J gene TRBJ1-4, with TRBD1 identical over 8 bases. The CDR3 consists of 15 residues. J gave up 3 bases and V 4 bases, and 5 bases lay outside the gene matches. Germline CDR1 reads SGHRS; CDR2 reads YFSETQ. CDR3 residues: CASSVTGASNEKLFF. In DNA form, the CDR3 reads TGCGCCAGCAGCGTGACAGGGGCGTCTAATGAAAAACTGTTTTTT.

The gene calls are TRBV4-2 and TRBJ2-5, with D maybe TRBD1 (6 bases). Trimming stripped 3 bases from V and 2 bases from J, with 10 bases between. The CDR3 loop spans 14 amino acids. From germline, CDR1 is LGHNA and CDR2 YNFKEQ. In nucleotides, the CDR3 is TGTGCCAGCAGCCAGAAACAGGGTCAAGAGACCCAGTACTTC. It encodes CASSQKQGQETQYF.

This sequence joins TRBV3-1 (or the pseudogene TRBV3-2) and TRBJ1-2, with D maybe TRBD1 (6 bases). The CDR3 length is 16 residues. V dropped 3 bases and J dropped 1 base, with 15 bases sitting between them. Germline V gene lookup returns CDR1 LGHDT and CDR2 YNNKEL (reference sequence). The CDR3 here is CASSQMLRQVNYGYTF. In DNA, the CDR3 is TGTGCCAGCAGCCAGATGCTCCGACAGGTTAACTATGGCTACACCTTC.

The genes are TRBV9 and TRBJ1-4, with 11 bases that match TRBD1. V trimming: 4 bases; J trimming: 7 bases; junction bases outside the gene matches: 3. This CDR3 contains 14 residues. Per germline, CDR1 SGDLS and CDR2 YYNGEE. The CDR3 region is CASSPGQGVEKLFF. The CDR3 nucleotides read TGTGCCAGCAGCCCGGGACAGGGGGTTGAAAAACTGTTTTTT.